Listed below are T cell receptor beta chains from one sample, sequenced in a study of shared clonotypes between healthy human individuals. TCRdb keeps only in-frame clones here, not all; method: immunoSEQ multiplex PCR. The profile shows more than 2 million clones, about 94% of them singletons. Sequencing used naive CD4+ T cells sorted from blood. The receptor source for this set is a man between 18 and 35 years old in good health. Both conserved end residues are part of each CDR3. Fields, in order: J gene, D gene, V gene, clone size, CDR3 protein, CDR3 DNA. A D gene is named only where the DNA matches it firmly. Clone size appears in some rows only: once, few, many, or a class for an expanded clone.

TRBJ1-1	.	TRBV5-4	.	CASSLQGGGREAFF	TGTGCCAGCAGCTTACAGGGTGGAGGGCGTGAAGCTTTCTTT
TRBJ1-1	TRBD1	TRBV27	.	CASSPGTGGYTEAFF	TGTGCCAGCAGTCCCGGGACAGGGGGCTACACTGAAGCTTTCTTT
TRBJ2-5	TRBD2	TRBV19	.	CASSMTSGETQYF	TGTGCCAGTAGTATGACTAGCGGGGAGACCCAGTACTTC
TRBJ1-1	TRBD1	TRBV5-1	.	CASSLSGQGAVGAFF	TGCGCCAGCAGCTTGTCCGGACAGGGGGCTGTTGGAGCTTTCTTT
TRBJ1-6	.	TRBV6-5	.	CASSGMTPLHF	TGTGCCAGCAGTGGAATGACACCCCTCCACTTT
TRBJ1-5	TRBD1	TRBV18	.	CASSSGTENLNQPQHF	TGTGCCAGCTCATCTGGGACAGAGAACCTCAATCAGCCCCAGCATTTT
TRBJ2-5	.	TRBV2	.	CASTAGAGTQYF	TGTGCCAGCACCGCAGGGGCTGGGACCCAGTACTTC
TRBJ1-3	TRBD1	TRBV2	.	CASSPTGKTGNTIYF	TGTGCCAGCAGCCCGACAGGGAAAACCGGAAACACCATATATTTT
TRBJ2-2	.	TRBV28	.	CASSLAGPTGELFF	TGTGCCAGCAGTTTAGCAGGGCCCACCGGGGAGCTGTTTTTT
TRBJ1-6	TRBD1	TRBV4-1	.	CATRLEGQGSPLHF	TGCGCCACCCGTCTGGAAGGACAGGGTTCACCCCTCCACTTT
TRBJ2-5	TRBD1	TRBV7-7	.	CASSPRTGLETQYF	TGTGCTAGCAGCCCTCGGACAGGGTTGGAAACCCAGTACTTC
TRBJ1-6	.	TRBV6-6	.	CASSYGGGDNSPLHF	TGTGCCAGCAGTTACGGCGGTGGGGATAATTCACCCCTCCACTTT
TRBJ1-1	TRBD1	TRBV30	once	CAWSSTGSSQGFF	TGTGCCTGGAGTTCGACAGGGTCGAGTCAGGGTTTCTTT
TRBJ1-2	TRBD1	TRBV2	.	CASSGGTGGANYGYTF	TGTGCCAGCAGCGGGGGGACAGGGGGCGCGAACTATGGCTACACCTTC
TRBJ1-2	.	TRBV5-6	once	CASSLGGNPYGYTF	TGTGCCAGCAGCTTGGGGGGGAATCCTTATGGCTACACCTTC
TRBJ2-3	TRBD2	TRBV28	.	CAILRSGGAAADTQYF	TGTGCCATCCTTAGAAGCGGGGGGGCGGCTGCAGATACGCAGTATTTT
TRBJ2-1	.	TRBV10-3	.	CAISERWGLEENNEQFF	TGTGCCATCAGTGAGAGGTGGGGCTTGGAAGAGAACAATGAGCAGTTCTTC
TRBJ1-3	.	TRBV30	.	CAWRPGITIYF	TGTGCCTGGAGACCAGGGATCACCATATATTTT
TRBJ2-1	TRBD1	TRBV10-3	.	CAISGTGYNEQFF	TGTGCCATCAGCGGGACAGGCTACAATGAGCAGTTCTTC
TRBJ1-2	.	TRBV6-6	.	CASSRARNYGYTF	TGTGCCAGCAGTAGGGCCAGAAACTATGGCTACACCTTC
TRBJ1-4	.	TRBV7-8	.	CASSFSTGGTNEKLFF	TGTGCCAGCAGCTTCTCTACCGGGGGCACTAATGAAAAACTGTTTTTT
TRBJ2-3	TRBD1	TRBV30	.	CAWTQGTGWRTDTQYF	TGTGCCTGGACCCAAGGGACAGGGTGGCGCACAGATACGCAGTATTTT
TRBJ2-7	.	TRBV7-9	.	CASSYGQLPSYEQYF	TGTGCCAGCAGTTATGGACAGTTACCATCCTACGAGCAGTACTTC
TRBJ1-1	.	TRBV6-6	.	CASLRMGVNTEAFF	TGTGCCAGCCTGAGGATGGGTGTAAACACTGAAGCTTTCTTT
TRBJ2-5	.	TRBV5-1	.	CASSFSGPTVETQYF	TGCGCCAGCAGCTTTTCCGGGCCTACGGTGGAGACCCAGTACTTC
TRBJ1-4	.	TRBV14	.	CASSQVAEKLFF	TGTGCCAGCAGCCAAGTCGCTGAAAAACTGTTTTTT
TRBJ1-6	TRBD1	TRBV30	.	CAWSPGQGNSPLHF	TGTGCCTGGTCACCGGGACAGGGGAATTCACCCCTCCACTTT
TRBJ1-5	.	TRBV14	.	CASSQVRNSQPQHF	TGTGCCAGCAGCCAAGTCAGGAACAGTCAGCCCCAGCATTTT
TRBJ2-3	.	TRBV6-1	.	CASSAPPGRGRPDTQYF	TGTGCCAGCAGTGCCCCCCCGGGACGGGGGAGACCAGATACGCAGTATTTT
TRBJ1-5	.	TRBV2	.	CASSGGRSNQPQHF	TGTGCCAGCAGTGGGGGAAGGAGCAATCAGCCCCAGCATTTT
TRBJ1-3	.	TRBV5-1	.	CASSLPGKGNTIYF	TGCGCCAGCAGCTTGCCGGGAAAAGGAAACACCATATATTTT
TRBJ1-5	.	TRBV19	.	CASSIDVRQPQHF	TGTGCCAGTAGTATAGATGTAAGGCAGCCCCAGCATTTT
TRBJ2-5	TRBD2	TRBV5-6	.	CASSLTSGGQETQYF	TGTGCCAGCAGCTTAACTAGCGGGGGCCAAGAGACCCAGTACTTC
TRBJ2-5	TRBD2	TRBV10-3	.	CAISGGVQETQYF	TGTGCCATCAGCGGGGGGGTCCAAGAGACCCAGTACTTC
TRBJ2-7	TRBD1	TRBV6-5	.	CASNPGQGSYEQYF	TGTGCCAGCAACCCGGGACAGGGGTCCTACGAGCAGTACTTC
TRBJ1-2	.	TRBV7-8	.	CASSPGPTSYGYTF	TGTGCCAGCAGCCCAGGACCGACCTCCTATGGCTACACCTTC
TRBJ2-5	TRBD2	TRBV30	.	CACSGGPRETQYF	TGTGCCTGTAGCGGGGGGCCGAGGGAGACCCAGTACTTC
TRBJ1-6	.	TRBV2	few	CASRADNYPLHF	TGTGCCAGCAGAGCGGACAACTACCCCCTCCACTTT
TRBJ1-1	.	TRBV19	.	CASSRQSTTEAFF	TGTGCCAGTAGTCGACAGTCAACCACTGAAGCTTTCTTT
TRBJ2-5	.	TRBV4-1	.	CASSQEVPRKETQYF	TGCGCCAGCAGCCAAGAAGTACCGAGAAAAGAGACCCAGTACTTC
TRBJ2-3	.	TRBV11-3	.	CASSLDGADTQYF	TGTGCCAGCAGCTTAGACGGCGCTGATACGCAGTATTTT
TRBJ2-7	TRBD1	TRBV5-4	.	CASSWTGTGAYEQYF	TGTGCCAGCAGCTGGACCGGGACAGGGGCCTACGAGCAGTACTTC
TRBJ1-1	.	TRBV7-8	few	CASSPPGRPNTEAFF	TGTGCCAGCAGCCCGCCGGGACGGCCGAACACTGAAGCTTTCTTT
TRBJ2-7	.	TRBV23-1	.	CASSHLEGEQAPYEQYF	TGCGCCAGCAGTCACCTGGAAGGCGAACAGGCCCCCTACGAGCAGTACTTC
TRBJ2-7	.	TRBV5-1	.	CASSLAPQVSSYEQYF	TGCGCCAGCAGCTTGGCCCCACAGGTTAGCTCCTACGAGCAGTACTTC
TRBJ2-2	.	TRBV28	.	CASSFRGVLTGELFF	TGTGCCAGCAGTTTCAGGGGTGTTTTGACCGGGGAGCTGTTTTTT
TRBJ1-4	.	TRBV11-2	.	CASSLAGRFGEKLFF	TGTGCCAGCAGCTTAGCGGGAAGGTTTGGGGAAAAACTGTTTTTT